Sequencing of this T cell receptor (beta chain) was carried out in a study of blood T cell repertoires in COVID-19 (dated by TCRdb to the early 2020s). Study-wide context: The collaborator samples originated in the United States, Italy and Spain and spanned the acute and convalescent phases of COVID-19. Nearly every sample came with metadata listing a de-identified subject ID, COVID-19 status, age in years and sex. A freely available public database, intended as a resource for researchers studying the immune response to SARS-CoV-2, is where the repertoires were released. Where available, HLA class I and class II types were obtained from metadata supplied by the sample provider rather than from assay-based typing. Samples were obtained from the ongoing ImmuneRACE study (first 160 participants) and from about 1,300 subjects provided by 6 global collaborators. Subjects who had been exposed to COVID-19, were actively infected with it, or had recovered from it provided the deeply sampled blood TCRbeta repertoires that made up the dataset. The material from the prospective study consisted of cDNA or gDNA derived from T cells, B-cell-depleted T cells, or PBMCs. Study-level results and caveats: The quantity of clinical and demographic metadata differed by source and by participant and was supplied without curation.

Participants in the prospective study were enrolled through a virtual design, were aged roughly 18 to 100 years, and lived in 24 United States geographic areas. Cohort assignment in the prospective study relied on participant-reported clinical history from a screening survey and a study questionnaire. Recovered participants in ImmuneRACE Cohort 3 were defined by two consecutive negative NP/OP PCR tests, clearance by a healthcare professional, or resolution of symptoms. In the prospective study, mobile phlebotomists collected whole blood, serum and a nasopharyngeal or oropharyngeal swab from each participant. Additional blood draws and questionnaires over an approximately 2-month period could optionally be provided by prospective study participants. Blood samples from the prospective study were shipped frozen or at room temperature prior to DNA extraction. TCRbeta CDR3 regions were amplified from genomic DNA by means of the immunoSEQ Assay, a bias-controlled multiplex PCR. On the authors' methods: The number of nucleated cells in each sample was estimated by amplification of reference gene primers within the assay. To quantify the absolute abundance of each unique TCRbeta CDR3 rearrangement, sequence reads were collapsed and filtered. For each sample, productive Simpson clonality was calculated as the square root of Simpson's diversity index across productive rearrangements. TCRdb limited this immuneACCESS table to in-frame rearrangements with V and J called. A share of clones is missing; checked studies link under half to unresolved V genes, and the rest is unexplained. That table is the source of V, J and clone size, and D and trimming were worked out from the DNA. The sample table shows about 220,000 clones, and 80% to 85% are seen once. Together, the top ten hold about 7% of the sample.

According to the germline V gene, CDR1 reads KGHDR and CDR2 reads SFDVKD. There are 14 amino acids in the CDR3, from cysteine to phenylalanine inclusive. The read is trimmed to its CDR3 DNA, 42 bases read in frame from base 1. The junction carries 10 bases between V and J, which are trimmed by 4 bases and 2 bases respectively. For this clone: The specificity of this receptor is unknown. The input lacks base qualities; no much larger clone sits a single base away.

The receptor's source is a woman in her thirties or forties who had recovered from COVID-19. The sequencing sample was made of PBMCs or T cells enriched from blood (not recorded which). Here the chain combines TRBV24-1 and TRBJ1-1; TRBD1 is a possible D gene, resting on 5 matching bases. The CDR3 here reads CATSEGGLNTEAFF. The nucleotide sequence reads TGTGCCACCAGTGAGGGGGGTTTAAACACTGAAGCTTTCTTT.